Reported below is one T cell receptor (beta chain). Here immunoSEQ multiplex PCR was the method, and the copy in TCRdb shows in-frame clones only, minus some. The sample consists of some 92,000 clones, 75% to 85% of them appearing once. The source of the sample is a study of radiotherapy plus CTLA-4 blockade in lung cancer. With 3 bases clipped from V and 2 bases from J, the junction kept 7 bases outside the gene matches. Germline CDR1 and CDR2: SGHNT and YYREEE (reference sequence). The CDR3 sequence is 15 residues long. This receptor was taken from a human donor with non-small cell lung cancer who had a partial response to radiotherapy plus ipilimumab. This chain connects TRBV5-4 to TRBJ2-5; 7 positions agree with TRBD2. Source: peripheral blood, taken from a patient treated with radiotherapy plus ipilimumab. The DNA for the CDR3 is TGTGCCAGCAGCTCCGAGCGGGACTCTCAAGAGACCCAGTACTTC. It encodes CASSSERDSQETQYF.